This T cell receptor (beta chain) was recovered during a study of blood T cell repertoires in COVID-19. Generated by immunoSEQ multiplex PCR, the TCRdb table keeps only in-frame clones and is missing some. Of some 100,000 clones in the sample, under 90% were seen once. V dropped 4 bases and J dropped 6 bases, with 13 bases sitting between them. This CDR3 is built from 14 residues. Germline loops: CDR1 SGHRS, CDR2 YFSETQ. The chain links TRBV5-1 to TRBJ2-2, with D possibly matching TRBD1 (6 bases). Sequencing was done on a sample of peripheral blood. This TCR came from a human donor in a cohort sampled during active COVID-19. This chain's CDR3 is CASSVQTGAGELFF. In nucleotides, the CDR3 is TGCGCCAGCAGCGTCCAGACAGGAGCCGGGGAGCTGTTTTTT. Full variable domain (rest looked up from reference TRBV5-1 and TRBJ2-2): KAGVTQTPRYLIKTRGQQVTLSCSPISGHRSVSWYQQTPGQGLQFLFEYFSETQRNKGNFPGRFSGRQFSNSRSEMNVSTLELGDSALYLCASSVQTGAGELFFGEGSRLTVL.